These 31 T cell receptor beta chains were all obtained from the same sample, sequenced in a study of shared clonotypes between healthy human individuals. Positive CCR7 selection of CD45RO-negative cells yielded the naive CD8 cells, and terminally differentiated effector memory CD45RA+ cells were excluded. Clones were read by immunoSEQ multiplex PCR, and TCRdb kept only the in-frame ones, dropping some. The table includes fewer than 1 million clones, 96% detected once. Sequenced input: naive CD8+ T cells sorted from blood. The receptor set was obtained from a man aged 25 to 40 in good health.

The table lists this clone with a few counts. CDR3 loop: CASSVEGGGSVDEQYF. The DNA of the CDR3 is TGTGCCAGCAGCGTAGAGGGCGGCGGGAGCGTCGACGAGCAGTACTTC. V is TRBV9 and J is TRBJ2-7; 7 nucleotides line up with TRBD2. The CDR3 consists of 16 residues. Germline V gene lookup returns CDR1 SGDLS and CDR2 YYNGEE. J was trimmed by 5 bases and V by 0 bases; bases with no gene match: 11. Combining the CDR3 with reference TRBV9 and TRBJ2-7 gives the whole variable domain DSGVTQTPKHLITATGQRVTLRCSPRSGDLSVYWYQQSLDQGLQFLIQYYNGEERAKGNILERFSAQQFPDLHSELNLSSLELGDSALYFCASSVEGGGSVDEQYFGPGTRLTVT.

The rearrangement joins TRBV4-1 to TRBJ2-1, with 12 bases identical to TRBD2. This CDR3 has 15 amino acids. V lost 6 bases to trimming and J lost 8 bases; unmatched junction nucleotides: 8. Germline V gene data show CDR1 as MGHRA and CDR2 as YSYEKL. DNA for the CDR3: TGCGCCAGCAGTCAACGGACTAGCGGGAATGATGAGCAGTTCTTC. Translating it yields CASSQRTSGNDEQFF.

The chain combines TRBV7-9 with TRBJ2-1; D is possibly TRBD1 or TRBD2 (6 bases each). This CDR3 has 13 amino acids. With 4 bases removed from V and 10 bases from J, the gap between germline ends came to 14 bases. Germline CDR1 is SEHNR and CDR2 is FQNEAQ (reference sequence). The CDR3: CASSSRGAWEQFF. The CDR3 nucleotides are TGTGCCAGCAGCTCTAGGGGGGCATGGGAGCAGTTCTTC.

The chain is built from TRBV6-5 and TRBJ2-7; D uncertain. The V and J ends lost 0 bases and 8 bases respectively, with 14 bases between them. This CDR3 has 14 amino acids. Germline CDR1 MNHEY, CDR2 SVGAGI. CDR3 amino acids: CASSYSFQPTKQYF. In DNA, the CDR3 is TGTGCCAGCAGTTACTCGTTCCAGCCTACGAAGCAGTACTTC.

The V gene is TRBV29-1, the J gene TRBJ1-1, with 7 bases identical to TRBD1. The V gene's germline CDR1 is SQVTM and CDR2 ANQGSEA. The ends lost 6 bases at V and 6 bases at J; junction bases unmatched: 4. The CDR3 spans 11 residues. The DNA for the CDR3 is TGCAGCGTGACAGGGATGGCTGAAGCTTTCTTT. Amino acid sequence: CSVTGMAEAFF.

The J gene is TRBJ1-2, the V gene TRBV5-1, with 10 bases identical to TRBD1. The CDR3 is 12 amino acids. V trimming: 4 bases; J trimming: 10 bases; junction bases outside the gene matches: 4. Germline assignment: CDR1 SGHRS and CDR2 YFSETQ. CDR3: CASSGTGDLYTF. The DNA for the CDR3 is TGCGCCAGCAGCGGGACAGGGGACCTCTACACCTTC.

This clone has just a few counts. This sequence joins TRBV5-1 and TRBJ1-2; TRBD1 is a possible D gene (5 bases). V lost 2 bases and J lost 4, with 21 bases in between. In germline, CDR1 is SGHRS, CDR2 YFSETQ. The CDR3 runs to 17 residues. The CDR3 nucleotides read TGCGCCAGCAGCTTTTACGCGTCAGGGCAGGGCGCCTATGGCTACACCTTC. This gives the protein CASSFYASGQGAYGYTF.

The table lists this clone with a few counts. The chain carries TRBV5-4 and TRBJ2-3, with 10 bases fitting TRBD2. The CDR3 is 15 amino acids. CDR1 SGHNT and CDR2 YYREEE come from the germline V gene (reference sequence). V lost 5 bases, J lost 4 bases, and 7 bases stayed unmatched. As DNA, the CDR3 is TGTGCCAGCAGAAGAACTAGCGGGATGGCAGATACGCAGTATTTT. Amino acid sequence: CASRRTSGMADTQYF.

This clone is a singleton in its sample. The V and J genes are TRBV28 and TRBJ2-7; D possibly corresponds to TRBD2 (6 bases). The length of the CDR3 is 16 residues. Germline values: CDR1 MDHEN, CDR2 SYDVKM. Trimming removed 4 bases from V and 1 base from J, with 17 bases in between. CDR3 sequence reads: CASSSPKGSGSYEQYF. The CDR3 DNA reads TGTGCCAGCAGTTCCCCGAAGGGTAGCGGATCCTACGAGCAGTACTTC.

The chain joins TRBV27 to TRBJ2-7; D perhaps matches TRBD1 (5 bases). V lost 2 bases and J lost 4, with 9 bases in between. This CDR3 comprises 13 residues. Germline CDR1 MNHEY, CDR2 SMNVEV (reference sequence). This CDR3 is CASSLNRIYEQYF. The CDR3 nucleotides read TGTGCCAGCAGTTTAAACAGGATTTACGAGCAGTACTTC.

V gene TRBV14 combines with J gene TRBJ1-2; possibly TRBD1 for D (5 bases). V was trimmed by 4 bases and J by 4 bases, leaving 19 bases between them. CDR1 is SGHDN and CDR2 is FVKESK in the germline V gene. The CDR3 has 16 residues. The CDR3: CASSPGTEQRGYGYTF. In nucleotides, the CDR3 is TGTGCCAGCAGCCCCGGGACCGAGCAACGTGGCTATGGCTACACCTTC.

This chain links TRBV7-9 with TRBJ2-7, with 11 nucleotides matching TRBD1. J lost 6 bases, V lost 5 bases, and 12 bases had no gene match. Germline assignment: CDR1 SEHNR and CDR2 FQNEAQ (reference sequence). This CDR3 spans 16 amino acids. In nucleotides, the CDR3 is TGTGCCAGCAGCCCCCGGCAGGACAGGGGGCCAGGCGAGCAGTACTTC. Its translation: CASSPRQDRGPGEQYF.

The gene calls are TRBV7-8 and TRBJ1-3; tentative D call: TRBD1 (5 bases). CDR3 length: 16 residues. The germline V and J ends were trimmed by 5 bases and 4 bases, with 18 bases remaining between them. Germline values: CDR1 SGHVS, CDR2 FQNEAQ. This chain's CDR3 is CASSPGGLQSGNTIYF. In DNA form, the CDR3 reads TGTGCCAGCAGCCCGGGGGGGTTACAGTCCGGAAACACCATATATTTT.

V is TRBV19 and J is TRBJ2-5; D is possibly TRBD1 (6 bases). This CDR3 spans 16 amino acids. The germline V gene encodes CDR1 LNHDA and CDR2 SQIVND (reference sequence). Trimming cost V 5 bases and J 2 bases, with 18 bases left between them. CDR3 sequence (DNA): TGTGCCAGTAGTGCGTTACCCGACAGGACGCAAGAGACCCAGTACTTC. It encodes CASSALPDRTQETQYF.

The V gene is TRBV7-9, the J gene TRBJ1-1; D is undetermined. The V end lost 0 bases, the J end lost 3 bases, and 5 bases lay between the germline ends. The germline V gene has CDR1 SEHNR and CDR2 FQNEAQ (reference sequence). The CDR3 is made up of 13 amino acids. The CDR3 reads CASSLALDTEAFF. The CDR3 nucleotides read TGTGCCAGCAGCTTAGCGCTCGACACTGAAGCTTTCTTT.

This chain joins TRBV9 and TRBJ2-1, with D uncertain. V dropped 3 bases and J dropped 8 bases, with 9 bases sitting between them. This CDR3 region has 12 residues. Looked up from germline, CDR1 is SGDLS and CDR2 is YYNGEE. Here the CDR3 reads CASSDSNDEQFF. The CDR3, as DNA: TGTGCCAGCAGCGACAGTAACGATGAGCAGTTCTTC.

This rearrangement joins TRBV7-6 to TRBJ1-1, with D possibly matching TRBD1 (6 bases). CDR1 and CDR2 from the germline V gene are SGHVS and FNYEAQ. V was trimmed by 3 bases and J by 2 bases, leaving 10 bases between them. CDR3 length: 14 residues. CDR3 sequence: CASSFSDSNTEAFF. In DNA, the CDR3 is TGTGCCAGCAGCTTTTCGGACAGTAACACTGAAGCTTTCTTT. Together with reference TRBV7-6 and TRBJ1-1, the CDR3 gives the full variable domain: GAGVSQSPRYKVTKRGQDVALRCDPISGHVSLYWYRQALGQGPEFLTYFNYEAQQDKSGLPNDRFSAERPEGSISTLTIQRTEQRDSAMYRCASSFSDSNTEAFFGQGTRLTVV.

The J gene is TRBJ1-1, the V gene TRBV7-9; D gene ambiguous. The germline gives CDR1 SEHNR, CDR2 FQNEAQ (reference sequence). Trimming left V 5 bases short and J 7 bases short, with 11 bases between. The CDR3 covers 12 residues. CDR3 protein: CASSNVRDEAFF. CDR3 nucleotides: TGTGCCAGCAGCAACGTCAGAGATGAAGCTTTCTTT. The full variable domain, its missing parts supplied by reference TRBV7-9 and TRBJ1-1, is DTGVSQNPRHKITKRGQNVTFRCDPISEHNRLYWYRQTLGQGPEFLTYFQNEAQLEKSRLLSDRFSAERPKGSFSTLEIQRTEQGDSAMYLCASSNVRDEAFFGQGTRLTVV.

The chain uses TRBV7-9 and TRBJ1-1; D is ambiguous. The germline V and J ends were trimmed by 5 bases and 11 bases, with 15 bases remaining between them. CDR1 is SEHNR, CDR2 FQNEAQ, per germline (reference sequence). The CDR3 runs 12 residues. CDR3 loop: CASSPSPGLAFF. In DNA, the CDR3 is TGTGCCAGCAGCCCCAGTCCGGGATTGGCTTTCTTT.

The chain links TRBV19 to TRBJ2-3, with D perhaps TRBD2 (6 bases). V lost 3 bases and J lost 6, with 13 bases in between. The CDR3 extends over 14 amino acids. The V gene's germline CDR1 is LNHDA and CDR2 SQIVND (reference sequence). CDR3 sequence reads: CASSINEGRDTQYF. CDR3 nucleotides: TGTGCCAGTAGTATCAACGAGGGGAGGGATACGCAGTATTTT.

The chain employs TRBV11-2 and TRBJ2-7; the match to TRBD2 covers 12 bases. Trimming cost V 5 bases and J 4 bases; bases outside gene matches: 3. Germline CDR1 is SGHAT and CDR2 is FQNNGV. The CDR3 contains 14 residues. CDR3 protein: CASSPGLAGYEQYF. CDR3 bases: TGTGCCAGCAGCCCCGGACTAGCGGGATACGAGCAGTACTTC. Based on the CDR3 plus reference TRBV11-2 and TRBJ2-7, the full variable domain is EAGVAQSPRYKIIEKRQSVAFWCNPISGHATLYWYQQILGQGPKLLIQFQNNGVVDDSQLPKDRFSAERLKGVDSTLKIQPAKLEDSAVYLCASSPGLAGYEQYFGPGTRLTVT.

This chain uses TRBV6-1 with TRBJ1-4; D perhaps matches TRBD1 (5 bases). Germline values: CDR1 MNHNS, CDR2 SASEGT. The V gene lost 2 bases and the J gene lost 5 bases, with 18 bases spanning the gap. This CDR3 has 17 amino acids. The DNA of the CDR3 is TGTGCCAGCAGTGAACCCGGCGAAGGGGCTTGGAATGAAAAACTGTTTTTT. Its translation: CASSEPGEGAWNEKLFF.

This chain links TRBV11-2 with TRBJ2-3, with 11 bases fitting TRBD2. The CDR3 loop spans 16 amino acids. Germline CDR1 SGHAT, CDR2 FQNNGV. V dropped 6 bases and J dropped 3; count of bases not matched to a gene: 8. CDR3 in amino acids: CASSPASGRTTDTQYF. As DNA, the CDR3 is TGTGCCAGCAGTCCTGCTAGCGGGAGGACGACAGATACGCAGTATTTT.

V usage is TRBV7-6 and J usage is TRBJ1-1, with D possibly being TRBD1 (6 bases). V gave up 2 bases and J gave up 2 bases, with 15 bases separating them. Germline V CDR1 and CDR2: SGHVS, FNYEAQ. This CDR3 contains 16 residues. The CDR3 nucleotides read TGTGCCAGCAGCTTAAAGACAGGACGCGATAACACTGAAGCTTTCTTT. Translated, it gives CASSLKTGRDNTEAFF.

This rearrangement joins TRBV7-2 to TRBJ2-3, with TRBD2 identical over 7 bases. CDR1 and CDR2 from the germline V gene are SGHTA and FQGNSA. Losses at the gene ends were 1 base for V and 5 bases for J; bases not matched to a gene: 15. CDR3 length equals 18 residues. CDR3 amino acids: CASSLDGEGFRSLDTQYF. CDR3 nucleotide sequence: TGTGCCAGCAGCTTAGACGGGGAGGGGTTTAGGAGTTTAGATACGCAGTATTTT.

The chain couples TRBV10-3 to TRBJ2-3, with TRBD2 identical over 7 bases. Germline V gene sequence: CDR1 ENHRY, CDR2 SYGVKD. V was pared by 7 bases and J by 2 bases, with 6 bases of the junction left unmatched. The CDR3 loop spans 14 amino acids. CDR3 residues: CAIKGSGTTDTQYF. CDR3 coding DNA: TGTGCCATCAAGGGGAGCGGGACCACAGATACGCAGTATTTT.

The chain links TRBV5-5 to TRBJ1-1, with D uncertain. This CDR3 contains 13 residues. The ends were cut back, 6 bases at V and 0 bases at J, with 9 bases in the middle. CDR1 and CDR2 (germline): SGHKS, YYEKEE (reference sequence). Here the CDR3 DNA reads TGTGCCAGCAAGATAACCATGAACACTGAAGCTTTCTTT. Its protein is CASKITMNTEAFF.

The V gene is TRBV7-9, the J gene TRBJ2-2; TRBD2 is a possible D gene (5 bases). V lost 2 bases and J lost 3, with 16 bases in between. Germline V lookup: CDR1 SEHNR, CDR2 FQNEAQ (reference sequence). The CDR3 has 17 residues. The CDR3 region is CASSLPAISVYTGELFF. In DNA, the CDR3 is TGTGCCAGCAGCTTACCCGCGATTAGCGTCTACACCGGGGAGCTGTTTTTT.

This chain links TRBV6-5 with TRBJ2-1; D is perhaps TRBD2 (6 bases). CDR1 is MNHEY, CDR2 SVGAGI, per germline. There are 16 residues in the CDR3. V lost 4 bases and J 4 bases, leaving 17 bases between the germline ends. This CDR3 reads CASSFIMGDSYNEQFF. The CDR3 coding sequence is TGTGCCAGCAGTTTTATCATGGGGGACTCTTACAATGAGCAGTTCTTC.

In the case of this clone: This sample also contains other DNA sequences that code for the same CDR3. This chain's CDR3 is CASSSGTSGINEQFF. DNA of the CDR3: TGTGCCAGCAGTTCCGGGACTAGCGGGATTAATGAGCAGTTCTTC. The genes are TRBV27 and TRBJ2-1; 13 bases are shared with TRBD2. This CDR3 contains 15 residues. Per the germline V gene, CDR1 is MNHEY and CDR2 is SMNVEV (reference sequence). V trimming: 4 bases; J trimming: 7 bases; junction bases outside the gene matches: 4.

The chain links TRBV29-1 to TRBJ2-5, with 9 bases matching TRBD2. The CDR3 has 22 residues. CDR1 SQVTM and CDR2 ANQGSEA come from the germline V gene. V lost 8 bases to trimming and J lost 5 bases; unmatched junction nucleotides: 36. CDR3 in amino acids: CSLGIPTAPLAGVRFRAETQYF. The CDR3, as DNA: TGCAGCCTAGGTATCCCCACGGCCCCTTTAGCGGGAGTTCGGTTTCGGGCGGAGACCCAGTACTTC.